Listed below are T cell receptor beta chains from one sample, sequenced in a study of a mutant IDH1 vaccine in newly diagnosed glioma. Assay used: immunoSEQ multiplex PCR; TCRdb lists only in-frame clones, some missing. The sample contains 75,000 to 100,000 clones, around nine tenths of which appear only once. Sequencing used PBMCs, obtained from a glioma patient treated with radiotherapy, temozolomide or both. Receptors originate from a woman in her forties or fifties with glioma. Each CDR3 is given with its conserved first and last residue. D genes are given only for firm matches. Size tells how often a clone was seen (once, few, many) or the class of an expanded clone, and some rows leave it out.

clone size,V gene,J gene,CDR3 length,D gene,CDR3 protein,CDR3 DNA
-,TRBV9,TRBJ1-6,17,TRBD1,CASSVGDRGPSSSPLHF,TGTGCCAGCAGCGTAGGGGACAGGGGTCCGAGTAGTTCACCCCTCCACTTT
few,TRBV19,TRBJ1-1,14,-,CASSIGLRQSEAFF,TGTGCCAGTAGTATAGGTCTGAGACAGAGTGAAGCTTTCTTT
-,TRBV2,TRBJ2-1,15,-,CASSEEDRAYNEQFF,TGTGCCAGCAGTGAAGAGGACCGGGCGTACAATGAGCAGTTCTTC
once,TRBV4-1,TRBJ1-1,19,TRBD1,CASSHPRLRDRGTDTEAFF,TGCGCCAGCAGCCATCCTCGTCTCCGGGACAGGGGAACGGACACTGAAGCTTTCTTT
once,TRBV30,TRBJ1-2,15,-,CAWSVPGNQNYGYTF,TGTGCCTGGAGTGTCCCAGGGAACCAGAACTATGGCTACACCTTC
once,TRBV2,TRBJ1-4,16,-,CASSEPPGLINEKLFF,TGTGCCAGCAGTGAACCCCCGGGACTAATAAATGAAAAACTGTTTTTT
-,TRBV28,TRBJ2-7,14,TRBD1,CASSHARGRNEQYF,TGTGCCAGCAGTCATGCCAGGGGGCGTAACGAGCAGTACTTC
-,TRBV30,TRBJ2-7,14,-,CAWRRYGGTYEQYF,TGTGCCTGGAGGAGGTATGGCGGGACCTACGAGCAGTACTTC
-,TRBV5-1,TRBJ2-6,13,-,CASSTSGANVLTF,TGCGCCAGCAGTACTAGTGGGGCCAACGTCCTGACTTTC
-,TRBV9,TRBJ1-6,12,-,CASSTNNSPLHF,TGTGCCAGCAGCACTAACAATTCACCCCTCCACTTT
-,TRBV5-1,TRBJ2-7,15,TRBD2,CASSWTSGSSYEQYF,TGCGCCAGCAGCTGGACTAGCGGGAGCTCCTACGAGCAGTACTTC
-,TRBV29-1,TRBJ1-5,14,TRBD1,CSVAGTAPNQPQHF,TGCAGCGTCGCTGGGACAGCCCCCAATCAGCCCCAGCATTTT
-,TRBV18,TRBJ1-1,18,TRBD1,CASSPQTGGFPWDTEAFF,TGTGCCAGCTCACCACAAACAGGGGGCTTTCCGTGGGACACTGAAGCTTTCTTT
-,TRBV28,TRBJ1-5,14,-,CASRPGTWDQPQHF,TGTGCCAGCAGGCCGGGGACATGGGATCAGCCCCAGCATTTT
once,TRBV30,TRBJ2-4,19,-,CAWPSSGVGGEVAKNIQYF,TGTGCCTGGCCCTCATCCGGGGTAGGGGGTGAGGTAGCCAAAAACATTCAGTACTTC
-,TRBV5-6,TRBJ1-1,16,TRBD1,CASSLGPQGLNTEAFF,TGTGCCAGCAGCTTGGGTCCACAGGGGCTGAACACTGAAGCTTTCTTT
-,TRBV10-1,TRBJ2-3,17,TRBD2,CASSERGGLASTDTQYF,TGCGCCAGCAGTGAGCGGGGGGGACTTGCTAGCACAGATACGCAGTATTTT
-,TRBV28,TRBJ2-7,15,TRBD1,CASSLPGTGSYEQYF,TGTGCCAGCAGCCTCCCCGGGACAGGGTCCTACGAGCAGTACTTC
few,TRBV6-1,TRBJ1-1,14,TRBD1,CASSRDRGPTEAFF,TGTGCCAGCAGTCGGGACAGGGGTCCCACTGAAGCTTTCTTT
-,TRBV6-6,TRBJ1-3,14,-,CASSPGGGPNTIYF,TGTGCCAGCAGCCCCGGGGGTGGGCCAAACACCATATATTTT
-,TRBV27,TRBJ1-6,13,TRBD1,CASQDRGPSPLHF,TGTGCCAGCCAGGACAGGGGCCCTTCACCCCTCCACTTT
-,TRBV19,TRBJ1-1,15,TRBD1,CASSPRQGWMPEAFF,TGTGCCAGTAGTCCCCGACAGGGATGGATGCCTGAAGCTTTCTTT
once,TRBV28,TRBJ2-1,15,TRBD2,CASTTLAGGPGEQFF,TGTGCCAGCACCACGCTAGCGGGAGGGCCCGGTGAGCAGTTCTTC
-,TRBV6-6,TRBJ2-5,14,TRBD1,CASTLRTGRETQYF,TGTGCCAGCACCCTAAGGACAGGGAGAGAGACCCAGTACTTC
-,TRBV9,TRBJ2-7,14,-,CASSVWGTSYEQYF,TGTGCCAGCAGCGTGTGGGGGACAAGCTACGAGCAGTACTTC
-,TRBV6-1,TRBJ2-1,17,-,CASSDLIVAATDNEQFF,TGTGCCAGCAGTGATCTAATCGTAGCGGCAACAGACAATGAGCAGTTCTTC
-,TRBV21-1,TRBJ1-2,16,-,CASSKARDRGNYGYTF,TGTGCCAGCAGCAAAGCCAGGGACAGGGGGAACTATGGCTACACCTTC
-,TRBV28,TRBJ1-3,18,TRBD1,CASSSPGDRGSSGNTIYF,TGTGCCAGCAGTTCCCCCGGGGACAGGGGGTCTTCTGGAAACACCATATATTTT
-,TRBV6-5,TRBJ2-6,15,-,CASSPPQPGANVLTF,TGTGCCAGCAGTCCCCCCCAGCCTGGGGCCAACGTCCTGACTTTC
-,TRBV19,TRBJ2-5,14,TRBD1,CASSPQTGEETQYF,TGTGCCAGTAGTCCCCAGACAGGGGAGGAGACCCAGTACTTC
-,TRBV19,TRBJ2-7,14,TRBD2,CASSPGREVNEQYF,TGTGCCAGTAGTCCGGGGCGGGAGGTGAACGAGCAGTACTTC